The sequence of this T cell receptor (beta chain) was determined in a study of identical twins (dated by TCRdb to the mid-2010s). About the full investigation: To test whether fetal clonotypes persist, the study used deep sequencing on TCR alpha and beta repertoires from monozygotic twins, unrelated adults of various ages, and cord blood. To rule out contamination, replicate twin experiments were performed at different times with different library preparation protocols. Overall study outcomes, separate from this receptor: Zero-insertion analyses could be partly confounded by invariant T cells such as MAIT and iNKT, though diverse VJ usage argued against such confounding for most clonotypes. Conclusions relied on cross-sectional statistical analysis, since the same donors could not be followed over many years. Fewer insertions were carried by abundant cord blood beta clonotypes; a weaker similar trend was observed in young adult naive repertoires, while no such trend was observed in memory repertoires. The excess sharing between twins in beta out-of-frame sequences was weaker because fewer shared sequences reduced the signal-to-noise ratio. In monozygotic twins, out-of-frame TCR alpha sharing was systematically underestimated by recombination models, although the models agreed with sharing between unrelated individuals. Out-of-frame TCR alpha sequences shared between twins showed an excess of low generation-probability sequences compared with coincidental sharing between unrelated individuals.

This clonotype was detected ten times or more. The clone's antigen remains unknown. No qualities accompany the bases; no much larger clone lies one base away. Libraries came from 5' RACE. Data came from an Illumina HiSeq 2000. Template switching introduced a universal primer binding site; the final cDNA contained a unique molecular identifier, enabling accurate counting of TCR cDNA molecules. Specific primers in the conserved constant-segment region were used to synthesize first-strand cDNA for the TCR alpha and beta chains. To control for contamination, each cDNA library was double barcoded with a SMART-Mk sample barcode plus Illumina barcodes. Two successive PCR steps introduced TruSeq adapter sequences along with Illumina sample barcodes. Sequencing of the TCR alpha and beta cDNA libraries was done on the Illumina HiSeq platform using custom primers. In the paper's pipeline: Raw reads were processed with MiGEC to extract unique molecular identifiers, and MiXCR was used to determine CDR3 positions. Recombination models were inferred per individual with the repgenHMM and IGoR tools using an EM algorithm. Shared clonotypes were analyzed with the tcR package in R, and sharing was normalized by the product of cloneset sizes. Out-of-frame nonproductive sequences were analyzed to study raw recombination free of thymic and clonal selection effects. TCRdb reprocessing: public reads trimmed at Q25 with fastp, clones called with MiXCR, in-frame beta chains kept. Under each unique CDR3 protein, matching rows form one entry showing the most common genes and DNA. The V and J calls reflect TCRdb's pipeline rather than the authors' work. In all, the sample holds 1.5 million to 2 million distinct CDR3 sequences, and under 35% of those were seen once. 0.27% of the sample is held by the ten biggest clonotypes.

Taken from cysteine to phenylalanine, the CDR3 has 12 residues. The read is trimmed to its CDR3 DNA, 36 bases read in frame from base 1. V was cut back by 1 base and J by 1 base, leaving a gap of 4 bases between them. CDR1 and CDR2 are read off the germline V gene (reference sequence) as DFQATT and SNEGSKA. Every donor was a healthy Caucasian. The receptor's source is a newborn girl in good health. Specimen: cord blood. Recombination linked TRBV20-1 to TRBJ1-1; the D gene is unclear. The CDR3 reads as follows: CSARGQNTEAFF. The bases are TGCAGTGCTAGAGGACAGAACACTGAAGCTTTCTTT.